The clone carrying this T cell receptor beta chain was seen once. Its antigen is as yet unknown. The CDR3 loop spans 15 amino acids. J lost 5 bases, V lost 3 bases, and 5 bases had no gene match. Germline lookup yields CDR1 KGHSH and CDR2 LQKENI. PCR employed 60 Vbeta and 13 Jbeta primers. Some clones are missing from TCRdb's copy, which holds only in-frame ones; the method was immunoSEQ multiplex PCR. The profile shows fewer than 120,000 clones, just over 75% of them singletons. The data derive from a study of cytomegalovirus exposure and HLA in healthy donors. Study-wide points: Links to common viral pathogens appeared, in a later analysis, for several of the most significant clusters. Altogether, some 160 TCR beta chains were recorded as cytomegalovirus-associated. Sequencing had likely introduced a cluster of highly shared sequence variants as an artifact.

The chain carries TRBV18 and TRBJ2-2; 8 bases line up with TRBD1. This TCR was recovered from a man younger than 45 in good health and CMV-seropositive. Sample: PBMCs. CDR3 sequence: CASSPRQGRTGELFF. CDR3 nucleotide sequence: TGTGCCAGCTCACCTCGACAGGGGAGAACCGGGGAGCTGTTTTTT.